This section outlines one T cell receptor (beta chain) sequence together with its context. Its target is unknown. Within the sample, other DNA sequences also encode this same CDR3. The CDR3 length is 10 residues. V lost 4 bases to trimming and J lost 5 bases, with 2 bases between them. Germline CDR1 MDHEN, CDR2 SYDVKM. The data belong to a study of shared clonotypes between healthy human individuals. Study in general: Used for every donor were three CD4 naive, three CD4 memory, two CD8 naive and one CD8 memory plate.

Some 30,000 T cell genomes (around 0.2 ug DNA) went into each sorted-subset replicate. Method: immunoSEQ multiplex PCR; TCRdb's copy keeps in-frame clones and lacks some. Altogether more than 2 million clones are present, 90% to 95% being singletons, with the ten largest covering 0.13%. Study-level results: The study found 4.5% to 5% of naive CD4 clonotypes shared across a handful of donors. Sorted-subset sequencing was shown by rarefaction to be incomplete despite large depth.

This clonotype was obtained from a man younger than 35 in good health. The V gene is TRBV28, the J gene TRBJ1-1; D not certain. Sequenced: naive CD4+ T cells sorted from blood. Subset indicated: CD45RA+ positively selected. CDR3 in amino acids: CASSYTEAFF. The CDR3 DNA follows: TGTGCCAGCAGTTATACTGAAGCTTTCTTT.